This T cell receptor (beta chain) was found in a study of cytomegalovirus exposure and HLA in healthy donors. Findings of the study overall: Clusters of TCRs from the first cohort tended to co-occur in the roughly 120 validation repertoires (as a later analysis found). The CMV antigen specificity of a few CMV-associated chains was confirmed through in vitro analysis.

The method was immunoSEQ multiplex PCR; TCRdb's version includes in-frame clones alone and lacks a portion of them. The table includes more than 250,000 clones, more than 80% detected once. The germline CDR1 and CDR2 sequences are SGHRS and YFSETQ. V was trimmed by 3 bases and J by 0 bases, leaving 10 bases between them. The CDR3 loop spans 14 amino acids. A few counts support this clone. Its target is unknown. Among the 100 to 150 subjects of the validation cohort, separate from the roughly 600-subject first cohort, were the donors. The chain employs TRBV5-1 and TRBJ2-7; perhaps TRBD1 as D (5 bases). The TCR sequence derives from a woman aged 18-30 years in good health and CMV-seronegative. Sequencing was done on a sample of PBMCs. The CDR3 sequence: CASSSPTASYEQYF. CDR3 DNA sequence: TGCGCCAGCAGCTCACCGACAGCCTCCTACGAGCAGTACTTC.